The 18 T cell receptor beta chains presented below share a single source sample, sequenced in a study of blood T cell repertoires in COVID-19. Produced via immunoSEQ multiplex PCR; TCRdb's table is partial and in-frame only. Here the sample spans about 300,000 clones, 75% to 90% being singletons. Input material: peripheral blood. The receptors stem from a man in his late teens or twenties with active or convalescent COVID-19.

This rearrangement joins TRBV7-6 to TRBJ2-5, with unresolved D. V was trimmed by 5 bases and J by 0 bases, leaving 7 bases between them. The CDR3 loop spans 13 amino acids. Germline assignment: CDR1 SGHVS and CDR2 FNYEAQ. CDR3 amino acids: CASSLTHQETQYF. CDR3 coding DNA: TGTGCCAGCAGCCTAACCCACCAAGAGACCCAGTACTTC.

The chain joins TRBV6-2 or TRBV6-3 to TRBJ2-1, with D perhaps TRBD1 (5 bases). This CDR3 spans 15 amino acids. Looked up from germline, CDR1 is MNHEY and CDR2 is SVGEGT. Trimming left V 2 bases short and J 0 bases short, with 8 bases between. The CDR3 sequence is CASSYVDISYNEQFF. The DNA of the CDR3 is TGTGCCAGCAGTTACGTGGACATCTCCTACAATGAGCAGTTCTTC.

The chain joins TRBV28 to TRBJ1-5; TRBD1 might be the D (5 bases). The CDR3 sequence is 15 residues long. Trimming left V 6 bases short and J 0 bases short, with 12 bases between. The germline V gene encodes CDR1 MDHEN and CDR2 SYDVKM. CDR3 region: CASSTLDSSNQPQHF. CDR3 DNA sequence: TGTGCCAGCAGCACCCTCGACAGTAGCAATCAGCCCCAGCATTTT.

The V gene is TRBV6-4, the J gene TRBJ1-6; 9 nucleotides align to TRBD1. Germline CDR1 is MRHNA and CDR2 is SNTAGT. The V segment lost 6 bases and the J segment 7 bases; nucleotides outside the gene matches: 13. This CDR3 is 17 amino acids long. The CDR3 region is CASSARPSGQGNSPLHF. For the CDR3, the DNA is TGTGCCAGCAGCGCCCGTCCTTCGGGACAGGGAAATTCACCCCTCCACTTT.

CDR3 nucleotides: TGCGCCAGCAGCTGGGGACAGGGGAGCAATGAGCAGTTCTTC. It specifies CASSWGQGSNEQFF. The J gene is TRBJ2-1, the V gene TRBV5-1, with 10 bases lining up with TRBD1. The junction had 3 bases not matched to a gene; V was cut back by 3 bases and J by 6 bases. CDR1 and CDR2 (germline): SGHRS, YFSETQ. This CDR3 is built from 14 residues.

The gene calls are TRBV6-5 and TRBJ1-2, with D unclear. The length of the CDR3 is 12 residues. The V and J ends lost 6 bases and 4 bases respectively, with 9 bases between them. The germline V gene encodes CDR1 MNHEY and CDR2 SVGAGI. The CDR3, as DNA: TGTGCCAGCAGCCGCATCGGCTATGGCTACACCTTC. It yields the protein CASSRIGYGYTF.

The DNA of the CDR3 is TGTGCCAGCAGTACCGACAGGGGGTGGACCGGGGAGCTGTTTTTT. Its translation is CASSTDRGWTGELFF. The chain joins TRBV27 to TRBJ2-2; 9 nucleotides match TRBD1. J lost 5 bases, V lost 5 bases, and 6 bases had no gene match. The germline gives CDR1 MNHEY, CDR2 SMNVEV (reference sequence). CDR3 length: 15 amino acids.

This sequence joins TRBV27 and TRBJ1-4, with 12 bases matching TRBD1. Germline V gene lookup returns CDR1 MNHEY and CDR2 SMNVEV (reference sequence). V gave up 6 bases and J gave up 6 bases; unmatched junction bases: 2. CDR3 length equals 14 residues. In DNA, the CDR3 is TGTGCCAGCAGCGGGACAGGGGGCGATGAAAAACTGTTTTTT. The encoded protein is CASSGTGGDEKLFF.

The chain carries TRBV4-2 and TRBJ1-5; D is undetermined. Germline assignment: CDR1 LGHNA and CDR2 YNFKEQ. Trimming shortened V by 2 bases and J by 0 bases, and 11 bases separated the two germline ends. CDR3 length: 16 residues. The CDR3 is CASSQLPGYSNQPQHF. The CDR3, as DNA: TGTGCCAGCAGCCAACTGCCCGGGTATAGCAATCAGCCCCAGCATTTT.

The chain couples TRBV2 to TRBJ2-2, with TRBD2 matching 11 bases. CDR3 length: 14 residues. Germline V gene data show CDR1 as SNHLY and CDR2 as FYNNEI. The trim removed 4 bases at V and 7 bases at J, leaving 2 bases unmatched. The CDR3 coding sequence is TGTGCCAGCAGTGGACTAGCGGGACACGGGGAGCTGTTTTTT. It is translated as CASSGLAGHGELFF.

This clone appeared once. The rearrangement joins TRBV19 to TRBJ1-5; a weak D match, TRBD1 (5 bases). Germline lookup yields CDR1 LNHDA and CDR2 SQIVND (reference sequence). The CDR3 runs 17 residues. The V gene lost 4 bases and the J gene lost 4 bases, with 20 bases spanning the gap. The DNA for the CDR3 is TGTGCCAGTAGTAATTTCCTGTCGAGACAGTCTAATCAGCCCCAGCATTTT. Its translation is CASSNFLSRQSNQPQHF. The full variable domain, in which reference TRBV19 and TRBJ1-5 provide the parts outside the CDR3, is DGGITQSPKYLFRKEGQNVTLSCEQNLNHDAMYWYRQDPGQGLRLIYYSQIVNDFQKGDIAEGYSVSREKKESFPLTVTSAQKNPTAFYLCASSNFLSRQSNQPQHFGDGTRLSIL.

The chain joins TRBV10-3 to TRBJ2-7, with 8 bases matching TRBD2. Germline lookup yields CDR1 ENHRY and CDR2 SYGVKD. The V segment lost 6 bases and the J segment 5 bases; nucleotides outside the gene matches: 0. The CDR3 sequence is 11 residues long. This CDR3 reads CAIRGLDEQYF. For the CDR3, the DNA is TGTGCCATCAGGGGACTAGACGAGCAGTACTTC.

Comments on this clone: Other DNA sequences in this specimen translate into the identical CDR3. The chain joins TRBV19 to TRBJ2-5, with D unresolved. CDR1 LNHDA and CDR2 SQIVND come from the germline V gene (reference sequence). The CDR3 consists of 13 residues. The V gene lost 1 base and the J gene lost 5 bases, with 8 bases spanning the gap. CDR3: CASSIVGQETQYF. The CDR3, as DNA: TGTGCCAGTAGTATAGTTGGGCAGGAGACCCAGTACTTC. The whole variable domain, filled in from reference TRBV19 and TRBJ2-5, reads DGGITQSPKYLFRKEGQNVTLSCEQNLNHDAMYWYRQDPGQGLRLIYYSQIVNDFQKGDIAEGYSVSREKKESFPLTVTSAQKNPTAFYLCASSIVGQETQYFGPGTRLLVL.

J is TRBJ2-2 and V is TRBV7-2, with D possibly TRBD2 on 6 matching bases. V was clipped by 5 bases and J by 8 bases, with 15 bases between them. Germline lookup yields CDR1 SGHTA and CDR2 FQGNSA. The CDR3 runs 14 residues. The CDR3 here is CASSGGLRAGELFF. DNA of the CDR3: TGTGCCAGCAGCGGGGGACTGCGGGCTGGGGAGCTGTTTTTT. The complete variable domain, with remaining parts taken from reference TRBV7-2 and TRBJ2-2, reads GAGVSQSPSNKVTEKGKDVELRCDPISGHTALYWYRQSLGQGLEFLIYFQGNSAPDKSGLPSDRFSAERTGGSVSTLTIQRTQQEDSAVYLCASSGGLRAGELFFGEGSRLTVL.

The chain has TRBV9 and TRBJ2-3, with 9 nucleotides matching TRBD2. This CDR3 is built from 15 residues. The V segment lost 3 bases and the J segment 2 bases; nucleotides outside the gene matches: 4. Germline CDR1 reads SGDLS; CDR2 reads YYNGEE. CDR3 sequence (DNA): TGTGCCAGCAGCGGATCTAGCGGGAACACAGATACGCAGTATTTT. Translated: CASSGSSGNTDTQYF. Together with reference TRBV9 and TRBJ2-3, the CDR3 gives the full variable domain: DSGVTQTPKHLITATGQRVTLRCSPRSGDLSVYWYQQSLDQGLQFLIQYYNGEERAKGNILERFSAQQFPDLHSELNLSSLELGDSALYFCASSGSSGNTDTQYFGPGTRLTVL.

This chain joins TRBV7-9 and TRBJ1-1; no definite D call. CDR1 is SEHNR and CDR2 is FQNEAQ in the germline V gene (reference sequence). There are 15 residues in the CDR3. V was shortened by 3 bases and J by 5 bases, with 16 bases between the two germline ends. As DNA, the CDR3 is TGTGCCAGCAGCTTGTCGAAGGTGCCGGGTACTGAAGCTTTCTTT. It specifies CASSLSKVPGTEAFF.

The rearrangement links TRBV6-5 to TRBJ2-2, with 7 bases aligning to TRBD2. The junction had 4 bases not matched to a gene; V was cut back by 2 bases and J by 7 bases. Germline V gene lookup returns CDR1 MNHEY and CDR2 SVGAGI. The CDR3 has 14 residues. The chain's CDR3 is CASSYAWGGGELFF. The CDR3 DNA sequence: TGTGCCAGCAGTTACGCATGGGGGGGCGGGGAGCTGTTTTTT.

V is TRBV11-2 and J is TRBJ1-2; the D gene is possibly TRBD1 (5 bases). The CDR3 loop spans 19 amino acids. The V end lost 1 base, the J end lost 0 bases, and 21 bases lay between the germline ends. Germline values: CDR1 SGHAT, CDR2 FQNNGV. The CDR3 loop reads CASSLGVVGGVVANYGYTF. CDR3 sequence (DNA): TGTGCCAGCAGCTTAGGAGTCGTCGGGGGGGTTGTCGCTAACTATGGCTACACCTTC.